Sequencing of this T cell receptor beta chain was carried out in a study of T cell responses to AZD1222 COVID-19 vaccine. General study results and limits: The breadth and depth of Spike-specific TCRs increased once two AZD1222 doses had been given. Only 5 or 6 people who got AZD1222 tested seropositive at baseline. Donor demographics were predominantly white British with a female majority; clonal diversity may be underestimated. Nearly half of the spike-specific TCRs reportedly recognize variant regions that carry no mutations.

Clones were read by immunoSEQ multiplex PCR, and TCRdb kept only the in-frame ones, dropping some. This repertoire shows about 68,000 clones, roughly 90% found once; its top ten account for roughly 8.3%. This clone is a singleton in its sample. Its antigen is as yet unknown. Germline-derived CDR1 and CDR2 are GTSNPN and SVGIG (reference sequence). The V segment lost 4 bases and the J segment 8 bases; nucleotides outside the gene matches: 3. CDR3 length: 12 amino acids. The sample here was peripheral blood, taken on day 0 of AZD1222 vaccination. The chain employs TRBV30 and TRBJ1-4, with 8 bases matching TRBD1. The receptor comes from an adult in good health. CDR3 coding DNA: TGTGCCTGGAACAGGGGGGGGGAAAAACTGTTTTTT. It specifies CAWNRGGEKLFF.